Presented here are 16 T cell receptor beta chains from one specimen sequenced in a study of control samples from healthy donors and cancer patients. TCRdb's copy holds only in-frame clones and misses some; the assay was immunoSEQ multiplex PCR. The sample records approximately 110,000 clones, around four fifths being singletons. The sample taken for sequencing was blood. These receptors all come from a woman in her fifties or sixties in good health.

This rearrangement joins TRBV29-1 to TRBJ2-1, with D possibly TRBD2 on 6 matching bases. Germline loops: CDR1 SQVTM, CDR2 ANQGSEA. V lost 5 bases and J lost 3, with 8 bases in between. The CDR3 runs 12 residues. CDR3 coding DNA: TGCAGCGTTTCGCGGGGCTACAATGAGCAGTTCTTC. It encodes CSVSRGYNEQFF.

In this sample, this clone turned up once. The gene calls are TRBV5-5 and TRBJ1-5; TRBD1 might be the D (5 bases). Germline V CDR1 and CDR2: SGHKS, YYEKEE (reference sequence). Trimming left V 4 bases short and J 0 bases short, with 11 bases between. The CDR3 is made up of 15 amino acids. CDR3 in DNA: TGTGCCAGCAGCCGGATTGGGGGTAGCAATCAGCCCCAGCATTTT. Translated: CASSRIGGSNQPQHF.

This clone occurred a few times. The chain recombines TRBV5-6 with TRBJ2-5; D is tentatively TRBD1 or TRBD2 (5 bases each). The V end lost 4 bases, the J end lost 1 base, and 14 bases lay between the germline ends. This CDR3 is 15 amino acids long. Per the germline V gene, CDR1 is SGHDT and CDR2 is YYEEEE. CDR3 nucleotides: TGTGCCAGCAGCCCCCTGGGGCGGGCCCAAGAGACCCAGTACTTC. Translating it yields CASSPLGRAQETQYF.

This clone is categorized as large. This rearrangement joins TRBV16 to TRBJ1-3, with TRBD1 as a possible D gene (5 bases). The CDR3 length is 16 residues. Trimming shortened V by 2 bases and J by 0 bases, and 11 bases separated the two germline ends. Germline CDR1 reads KGHSY; CDR2 reads FQNENV. This CDR3 reads CASSQPDIFSGNTIYF. Written as DNA, the CDR3 is TGTGCCAGCAGCCAACCGGACATTTTCTCTGGAAACACCATATATTTT.

J is TRBJ2-5 and V is TRBV7-2; 7 nucleotides match TRBD2. The length of the CDR3 is 13 residues. Trimming cost V 4 bases and J 1 base; bases outside gene matches: 0. Per germline, CDR1 SGHTA and CDR2 FQGNSA. Written as DNA, the CDR3 is TGTGCCAGCAGCTGGGGGGGCCAAGAGACCCAGTACTTC. Encoded protein: CASSWGGQETQYF.

This sequence joins TRBV5-8 and TRBJ1-2; 7 positions agree with TRBD1. Unmatched junction bases numbered 7, after V lost 4 bases and J lost 7 bases. Germline V gene sequence: CDR1 SGHTS, CDR2 YDEGEE. This CDR3 comprises 13 residues. CDR3: CASSRKGAGGYTF. Here the CDR3 DNA reads TGTGCCAGCAGCCGCAAGGGGGCTGGTGGCTACACCTTC.

This clone appeared a single time. One junction end disagrees with the germline gene, perhaps due to a read error. This sequence joins TRBV11-3 and TRBJ2-1; 12 nucleotides agree with TRBD2. There are 20 residues in the CDR3. Germline V CDR1 and CDR2: SGHNT, YENEEA. The DNA of the CDR3 is TGTGCCAGCAGTTTAGGCTCCGGGACTAGCGGGCCGAGCTCCTACAATGAGCAGTTCTTC. Its translation is CASSLGSGTSGPSSYNEQFF.

This chain joins TRBV4-2 and TRBJ2-1; 8 bases are a match to TRBD2. CDR3 length: 15 residues. V lost 0 bases and J lost 9; bases outside the gene matches: 7. The germline V gene has CDR1 LGHNA and CDR2 YNFKEQ. CDR3 residues: CASSQDAGRASEQFF. The CDR3 DNA reads TGTGCCAGCAGCCAAGACGCCGGGAGGGCCTCTGAGCAGTTCTTC.

The chain recombines TRBV2 with TRBJ1-1; D gene unclear. The CDR3 totals 13 residues. The germline V gene encodes CDR1 SNHLY and CDR2 FYNNEI. Trimming shortened V by 2 bases and J by 1 base, and 5 bases separated the two germline ends. CDR3 loop: CASSEQPNTEAFF. CDR3 in DNA: TGTGCCAGCAGTGAACAGCCGAACACTGAAGCTTTCTTT.

The chain is built from TRBV27 and TRBJ2-1; 9 bases are a match to TRBD1. J was trimmed by 5 bases and V by 5 bases; bases with no gene match: 7. The CDR3 covers 15 residues. CDR1 is MNHEY, CDR2 SMNVEV, per germline (reference sequence). This chain's CDR3 is CASSPGGQGHNEQFF. CDR3 in DNA: TGTGCCAGCAGTCCAGGGGGACAGGGTCACAATGAGCAGTTCTTC.

The chain is built from TRBV2 and TRBJ2-1; 11 bases match TRBD2. J lost 4 bases, V lost 2 bases, and 1 base had no gene match. Per the germline V gene, CDR1 is SNHLY and CDR2 is FYNNEI. The CDR3 is 15 amino acids. CDR3 protein: CASSETSGRYNEQFF. The CDR3 DNA follows: TGTGCCAGCAGTGAAACTAGCGGGAGATACAATGAGCAGTTCTTC.

The V and J genes are TRBV6-2 or TRBV6-3 and TRBJ2-4; D uncertain. V lost 2 bases and J lost 3, with 5 bases in between. The CDR3 runs to 13 residues. Per the germline V gene, CDR1 is MNHEY and CDR2 is SVGEGT. CDR3 in DNA: TGTGCCAGCAGTTACGGAGACAAAAACATTCAGTACTTC. It codes for CASSYGDKNIQYF.

The rearrangement links TRBV28 to TRBJ2-3, with D tentatively TRBD1 (5 bases). Germline CDR1 and CDR2: MDHEN and SYDVKM. The CDR3 contains 14 residues. V was pared by 6 bases and J by 2 bases, with 12 bases between. CDR3 nucleotide sequence: TGTGCCAGCAGATACAGCAGGGACACAGATACGCAGTATTTT. Amino acids: CASRYSRDTDTQYF.

CDR3 region: CASSQKETQYF. The CDR3 DNA reads as TGTGCCAGCAGCCAAAAAGAGACCCAGTACTTC. The chain uses TRBV7-2 and TRBJ2-5; D call uncertain. CDR1 and CDR2 from the germline V gene are SGHTA and FQGNSA. The CDR3 totals 11 residues. V gave up 5 bases and J gave up 3 bases, with 4 bases separating them.

The chain is built from TRBV5-5 and TRBJ1-2; the D gene is possibly TRBD1 (5 bases). The CDR3 is 15 amino acids. V was cut by 4 bases and J by 4 bases, with 17 bases left in between. Germline V gene data show CDR1 as SGHKS and CDR2 as YYEKEE (reference sequence). The CDR3 region is CASSPEGTSGYGYTF. In DNA form, the CDR3 reads TGTGCCAGCAGCCCTGAGGGGACGTCTGGCTATGGCTACACCTTC.

This clone has a single count. The chain couples TRBV7-9 to TRBJ1-3; D unresolved. The CDR3 totals 14 residues. The V gene lost 5 bases and the J gene lost 1 base, with 9 bases spanning the gap. The germline gives CDR1 SEHNR, CDR2 FQNEAQ (reference sequence). The CDR3 DNA reads TGTGCCAGCAGCGACGTGAAATCTGGAAACACCATATATTTT. It is translated as CASSDVKSGNTIYF.